This T cell receptor (beta chain) was recorded in a study of CD8+CD57+ T cells in acquired aplastic anemia. Selection for sequencing was limited to patients who had shown CD8+CD57+ cell expansion by flow cytometry. The template for TCR beta VDJ and CDR3 sequence profiling was genomic DNA. TCRdb re-derived calls from the reads in MiXCR, one entry per CDR3 protein. The repertoire holds 300,000 or so distinct CDR3 sequences, approximately 60% seen once, with 1.3% in the top ten. V lost 6 bases, J lost 2 bases, and 8 bases stayed unmatched. Germline assignment: CDR1 SGHTA and CDR2 FQGTGA. This CDR3 spans 16 amino acids.

The V and J genes are TRBV7-3 and TRBJ1-3; TRBD1 agrees at 9 bases. The specimen sequenced was sorted CD4+, CD8+, or CD8+CD57+ T cells (not recorded which) from PBMCs. The receptor's source is a human donor with aplastic anemia. The CDR3 DNA sequence: TGTGCCAGCAGACCCGGACAGGGGATCACTGGAAACACCATATATTTT. As protein: CASRPGQGITGNTIYF.